The 3 T cell receptor beta chains below come from one sample, sequenced in a study. TCRdb reprocessed the 5' RACE reads with MiXCR, giving one entry per CDR3 protein. The table includes about 13,000 distinct CDR3 sequences, more than 20% detected once. The sequenced sample consisted of naive CD4+ T cells sorted from blood. As for subset: naive CD4+ T cells, CD4+CD45RA+CD25-. These receptors were obtained from a female donor with breast cancer.

V is TRBV6-1 and J is TRBJ2-7; D remains unclear. Per the germline V gene, CDR1 is MNHNS and CDR2 is SASEGT. The V and J ends lost 0 bases and 0 bases respectively, with 12 bases between them. This CDR3 comprises 16 residues. The DNA of the CDR3 is TGTGCCAGCAGTGAAGCTCTGGGGTCCCCCTCCTACGAGCAGTACTTC. Its protein product is CASSEALGSPSYEQYF.

On this clonotype: The final CDR3 position lacks the conserved phenylalanine or tryptophan, pointing to a likely read error. V and J are TRBV18 and TRBJ2-7; D not resolved. The CDR3 is made up of 13 amino acids. The V end was cut by 0 bases, the J end by 3 bases, with 6 bases between. Germline assignment: CDR1 KGHSH and CDR2 LQKENI. This CDR3 is CASSPPENYEQYL. In DNA form, the CDR3 reads TGTGCCAGCTCACCACCGGAGAACTACGAGCAGTACCTC.

This clonotype is medium-sized within its sample. The CDR3 spells CSARGGWGRGQYEQYF. CDR3 nucleotides: TGCAGTGCTAGAGGGGGGTGGGGCAGGGGGCAGTACGAGCAGTACTTC. The V gene is TRBV20-1, the J gene TRBJ2-7, with 8 bases that match TRBD1. With 1 base clipped from V and 4 bases from J, the junction kept 12 bases outside the gene matches. Germline V gene data show CDR1 as DFQATT and CDR2 as SNEGSKA (reference sequence). The length of the CDR3 is 16 residues.